This T cell receptor beta chain stems from a study of T cells in localized non-small cell lung cancer (dated by TCRdb to the early 2020s). For the study in its entirety: The study analyzed T cell repertoires of over 200 early-stage NSCLC patients, comparing tumors and uninvolved tumor-adjacent lungs. The cohort was made up of about 240 treatment-naive NSCLC patients whose localized lung tumors had been resected. The mean age of the NSCLC patients was under 70 years, with approximately 130 men and 100 to 110 women.

At diagnosis, peripheral blood, uninvolved tumor-adjacent lung and tumor were collected and stored as a combination of fresh-frozen and FFPE material. Blood samples were analyzed as peripheral blood mononuclear cells for TCR repertoire profiling. Notes on this clone: No antigen is known for it. No quality values exist for individual bases; no much larger clone is one base distant.

The CDR3, cysteine through phenylalanine, is 14 amino acids long. Only the CDR3 region is kept as DNA, spanning 42 bases read in frame from base 1. The germline V gene supplies CDR1 MDHEN and CDR2 SYDVKM. Relative to germline, V is missing 5 bases and J is missing 6 bases, with 8 bases of the junction outside any gene match. The full study reports these points: A median of around 60 of the top 100 tumor clones turned up in the paired uninvolved adjacent lung, and under 30 of those clones also ranked among the top 100 of that same adjacent lung. Because multi-region sequencing of the tumors was not done, intratumor heterogeneity could not be ruled out. Longer overall survival was associated with higher blood T cell density, whereas shorter survival was associated with higher adjacent-lung clonality. Uninvolved tumor-adjacent lung showed the highest T cell clonality, higher than tumor, which suggests more focused antigenic responses in the uninvolved tumor-adjacent lung. Because the study design was exploratory, TCR variables were selected using unadjusted p-values without false-discovery rate correction.

The immunoSEQ Assay was used to sequence TCR beta CDR3 regions from DNA. Under the source paper's analysis protocol: T cell density was computed as TCR beta template counts normalized to usable DNA estimated by amplifying housekeeping genes. Richness was estimated using the preseqR package, with extrapolation to 400,000 templates for PBMC samples and to 120,000 templates for tissue samples. Clonality was defined by subtracting Pielou's evenness from one. Differential abundance testing on productive amino-acid clonotypes, with a minimum total count of 5 and an alpha of 0.1, was used to identify tissue-enriched TCRs. The Jaccard Index and the Morisita Overlap Index were used to measure how much the repertoires overlapped between compartments. GLIPH grouped TCR beta CDR3s together with public tetramer-defined viral CDR3s, and a viral motif had to include at least three viral sequences and show V-gene enrichment. TCRdb retrieved this table from immuneACCESS and kept in-frame rearrangements only. Not all clones are present; in checked studies, unresolved V genes account for under half, and no reason is known for the remainder. V, J and clone size derive from that table, while D and trimming were established from the DNA sequence. For this sample there are fewer than 40,000 clones; 93% appear just once. The leading ten clones occupy less than 8% of the sample.

The sequence was collected from a female donor aged 60 or older with stage I lung adenocarcinoma. Recombination joined TRBV28 with TRBJ2-7; 9 central nucleotides agree with TRBD1. The sequencing here drew on peripheral blood, taken before any cancer treatment. The nucleotide sequence is TGTGCCAGCAGTATCCCGACAGGGGGTACCGAGCAGTACTTC. Translated, it reads CASSIPTGGTEQYF.